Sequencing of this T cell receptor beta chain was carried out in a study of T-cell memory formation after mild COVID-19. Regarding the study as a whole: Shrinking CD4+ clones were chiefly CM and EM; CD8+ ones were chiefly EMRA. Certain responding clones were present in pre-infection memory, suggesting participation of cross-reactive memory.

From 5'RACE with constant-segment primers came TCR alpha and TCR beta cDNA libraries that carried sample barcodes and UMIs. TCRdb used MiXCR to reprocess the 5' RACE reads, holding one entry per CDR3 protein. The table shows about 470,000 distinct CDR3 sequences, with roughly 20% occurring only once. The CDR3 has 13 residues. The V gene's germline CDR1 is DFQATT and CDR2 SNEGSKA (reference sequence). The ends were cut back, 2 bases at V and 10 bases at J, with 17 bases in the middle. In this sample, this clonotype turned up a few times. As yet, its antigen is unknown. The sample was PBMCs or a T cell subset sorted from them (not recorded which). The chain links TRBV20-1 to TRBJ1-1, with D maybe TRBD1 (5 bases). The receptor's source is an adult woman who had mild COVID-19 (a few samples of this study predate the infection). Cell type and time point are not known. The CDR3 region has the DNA TGCAGTGCTAGACTCCTTGGGACCTCGCGAGCTTTCTTT. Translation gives CSARLLGTSRAFF.